This section outlines one T cell receptor (beta chain) sequence together with its context. Its antigen is as yet unknown. The record originates from a study of cytomegalovirus exposure and HLA in healthy donors. Findings and caveats of the study: Researchers counted around 170 TCR beta chains as cytomegalovirus-associated. As confirmed in vitro, a few CMV-associated chains were specific for CMV antigens.

Profiled with immunoSEQ multiplex PCR; TCRdb holds only in-frame clones, not every one. The table lists under 350,000 clones, 70% to 90% of them singletons. The TCR originated in a woman under 30 in good health and CMV-seronegative. Sequenced: PBMCs.

The CDR3 coding sequence is TGTGCCACTCATAATTACAGGGCGGGCACAACAGATACGCAGTATTTT. Translating gives CATHNYRAGTTDTQYF. The chain joins TRBV6-6 to TRBJ2-3; possible D gene TRBD1, 6 bases. The CDR3 runs to 16 residues. V lost 10 bases and J lost 3, with 23 bases in between. In germline, CDR1 is MNHNY, CDR2 SVGAGI (reference sequence).